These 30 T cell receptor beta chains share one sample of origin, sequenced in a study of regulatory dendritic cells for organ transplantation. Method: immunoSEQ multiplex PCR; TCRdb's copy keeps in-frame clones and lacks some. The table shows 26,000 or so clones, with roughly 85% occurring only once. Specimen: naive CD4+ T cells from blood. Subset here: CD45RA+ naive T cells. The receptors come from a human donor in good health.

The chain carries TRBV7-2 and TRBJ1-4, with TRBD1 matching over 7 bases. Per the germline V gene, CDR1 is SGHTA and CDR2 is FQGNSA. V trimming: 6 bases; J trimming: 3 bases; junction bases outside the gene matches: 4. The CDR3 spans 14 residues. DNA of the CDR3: TGTGCCAGCAGGGAGGGACAGCCTAATGAAAAACTGTTTTTT. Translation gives CASREGQPNEKLFF.

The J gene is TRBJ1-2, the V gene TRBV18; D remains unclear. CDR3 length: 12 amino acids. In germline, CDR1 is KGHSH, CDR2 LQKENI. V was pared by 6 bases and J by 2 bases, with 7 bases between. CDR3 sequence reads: CASSLDNYGYTF. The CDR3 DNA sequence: TGTGCCAGCTCCCTAGACAACTATGGCTACACCTTC.

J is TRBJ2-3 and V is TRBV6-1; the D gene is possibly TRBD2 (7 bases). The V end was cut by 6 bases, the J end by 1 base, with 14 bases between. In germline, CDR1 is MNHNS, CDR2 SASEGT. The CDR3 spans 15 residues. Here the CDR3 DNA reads TGTGCCAGCAGGCAACAGGGAGGGGGCACAGATACGCAGTATTTT. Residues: CASRQQGGGTDTQYF.

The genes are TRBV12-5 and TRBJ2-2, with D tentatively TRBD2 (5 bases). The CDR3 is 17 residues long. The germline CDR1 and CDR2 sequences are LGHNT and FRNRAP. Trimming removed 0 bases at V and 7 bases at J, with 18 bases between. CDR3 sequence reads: CASGLVWKPSEGGELFF. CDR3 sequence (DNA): TGTGCTAGTGGTTTGGTTTGGAAGCCAAGCGAGGGCGGGGAGCTGTTTTTT.

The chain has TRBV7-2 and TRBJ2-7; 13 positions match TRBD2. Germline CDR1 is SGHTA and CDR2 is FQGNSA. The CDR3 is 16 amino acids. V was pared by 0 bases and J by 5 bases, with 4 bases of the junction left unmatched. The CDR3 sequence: CASSLARLAGGNEQYF. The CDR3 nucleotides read TGTGCCAGCAGCTTAGCCCGACTAGCGGGGGGAAACGAGCAGTACTTC.

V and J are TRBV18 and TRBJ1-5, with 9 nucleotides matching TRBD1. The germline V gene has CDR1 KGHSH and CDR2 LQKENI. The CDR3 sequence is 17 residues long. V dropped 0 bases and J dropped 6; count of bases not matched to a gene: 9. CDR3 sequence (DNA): TGTGCCAGCTCACCACCTGCTGGGACAGGGCTTGGTCAGCCCCAGCATTTT. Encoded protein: CASSPPAGTGLGQPQHF.

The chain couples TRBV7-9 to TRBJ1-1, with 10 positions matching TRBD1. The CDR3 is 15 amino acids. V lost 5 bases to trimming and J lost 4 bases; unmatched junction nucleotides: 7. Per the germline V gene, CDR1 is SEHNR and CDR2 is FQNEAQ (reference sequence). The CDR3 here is CASSPRDRGGTEAFF. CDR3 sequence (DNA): TGTGCCAGCAGCCCAAGGGACAGGGGCGGCACTGAAGCTTTCTTT.

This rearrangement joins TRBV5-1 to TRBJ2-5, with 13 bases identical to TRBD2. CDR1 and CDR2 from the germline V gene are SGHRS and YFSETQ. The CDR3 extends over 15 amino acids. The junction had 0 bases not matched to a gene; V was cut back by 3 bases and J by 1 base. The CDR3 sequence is CASSWTSGGQETQYF. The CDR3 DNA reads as TGCGCCAGCAGCTGGACTAGCGGGGGCCAAGAGACCCAGTACTTC.

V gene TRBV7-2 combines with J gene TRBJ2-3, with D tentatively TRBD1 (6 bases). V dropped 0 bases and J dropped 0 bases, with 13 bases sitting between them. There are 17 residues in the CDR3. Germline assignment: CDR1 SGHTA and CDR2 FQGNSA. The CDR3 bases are TGTGCCAGCAGCTTAGCTACAGGGCCATGGAGCACAGATACGCAGTATTTT. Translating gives CASSLATGPWSTDTQYF.

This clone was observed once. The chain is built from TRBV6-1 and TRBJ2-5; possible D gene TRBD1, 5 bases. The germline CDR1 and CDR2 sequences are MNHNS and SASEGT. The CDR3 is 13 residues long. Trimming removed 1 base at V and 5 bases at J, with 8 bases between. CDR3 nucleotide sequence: TGTGCCAGCAGTGAAGGACAGAGGGAGACCCAGTACTTC. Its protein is CASSEGQRETQYF.

In DNA form, the CDR3 reads TGTGCCAGCAGCCCATTACGGGGGTCCAGGGCCGGGGAGCTGTTTTTT. Its protein is CASSPLRGSRAGELFF. The chain combines TRBV11-2 with TRBJ2-2, with D perhaps matching TRBD2 (6 bases). V gave up 5 bases and J gave up 6 bases, with 19 bases separating them. Germline values: CDR1 SGHAT, CDR2 FQNNGV. This CDR3 comprises 16 residues.

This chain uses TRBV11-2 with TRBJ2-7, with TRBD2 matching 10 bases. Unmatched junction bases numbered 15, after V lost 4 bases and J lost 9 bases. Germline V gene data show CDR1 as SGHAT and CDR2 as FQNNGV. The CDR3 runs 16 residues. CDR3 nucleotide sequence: TGTGCCAGCAGCTACGGAGCGGGGGGGGAGTCAAGAGTGCAGTACTTC. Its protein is CASSYGAGGESRVQYF. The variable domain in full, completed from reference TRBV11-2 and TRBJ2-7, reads EAGVAQSPRYKIIEKRQSVAFWCNPISGHATLYWYQQILGQGPKLLIQFQNNGVVDDSQLPKDRFSAERLKGVDSTLKIQPAKLEDSAVYLCASSYGAGGESRVQYFGPGTRLTVT.

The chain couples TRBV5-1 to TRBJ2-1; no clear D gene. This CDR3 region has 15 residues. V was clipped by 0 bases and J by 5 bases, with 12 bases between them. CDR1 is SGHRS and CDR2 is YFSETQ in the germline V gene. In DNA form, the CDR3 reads TGCGCCAGCAGCTTGGCAGGCCCTTTGAACAATGAGCAGTTCTTC. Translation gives CASSLAGPLNNEQFF.

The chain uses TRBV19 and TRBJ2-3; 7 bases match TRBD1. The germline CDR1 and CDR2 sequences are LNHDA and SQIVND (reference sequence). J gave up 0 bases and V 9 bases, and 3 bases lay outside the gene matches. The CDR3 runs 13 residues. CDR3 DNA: TGTGCCAGCCGACAGGGTAGCACAGATACGCAGTATTTT. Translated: CASRQGSTDTQYF.

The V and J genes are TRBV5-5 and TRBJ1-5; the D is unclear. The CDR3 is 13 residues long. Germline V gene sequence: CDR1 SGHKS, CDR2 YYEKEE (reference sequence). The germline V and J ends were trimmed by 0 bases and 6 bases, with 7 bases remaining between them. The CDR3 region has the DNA TGTGCCAGCAGCTTGGACAGTAGTCAGCCCCAGCATTTT. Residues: CASSLDSSQPQHF.

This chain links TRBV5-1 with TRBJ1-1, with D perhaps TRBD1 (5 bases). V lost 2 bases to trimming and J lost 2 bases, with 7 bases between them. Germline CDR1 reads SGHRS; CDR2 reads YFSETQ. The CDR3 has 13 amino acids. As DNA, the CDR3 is TGCGCCAGCAGCTTTCAGGGAAACACTGAAGCTTTCTTT. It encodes CASSFQGNTEAFF.

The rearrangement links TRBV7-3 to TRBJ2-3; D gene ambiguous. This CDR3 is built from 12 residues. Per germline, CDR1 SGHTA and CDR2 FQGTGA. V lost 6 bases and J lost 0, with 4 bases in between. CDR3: CASSMSTDTQYF. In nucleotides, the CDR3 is TGTGCCAGCAGTATGAGCACAGATACGCAGTATTTT. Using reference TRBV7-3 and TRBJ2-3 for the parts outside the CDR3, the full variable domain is GAGVSQTPSNKVTEKGKYVELRCDPISGHTALYWYRQSLGQGPEFLIYFQGTGAADDSGLPNDRFFAVRPEGSVSTLKIQRTERGDSAVYLCASSMSTDTQYFGPGTRLTVL.

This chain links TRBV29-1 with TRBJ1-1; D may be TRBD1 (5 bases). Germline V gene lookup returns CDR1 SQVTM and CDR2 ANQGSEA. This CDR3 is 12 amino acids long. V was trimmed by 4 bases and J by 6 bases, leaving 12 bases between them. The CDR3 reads CSVVQGVSEAFF. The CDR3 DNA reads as TGCAGCGTTGTCCAGGGTGTGTCTGAAGCTTTCTTT. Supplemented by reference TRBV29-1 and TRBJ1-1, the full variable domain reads SAVISQKPSRDICQRGTSLTIQCQVDSQVTMMFWYRQQPGQSLTLIATANQGSEATYESGFVIDKFPISRPNLTFSTLTVSNMSPEDSSIYLCSVVQGVSEAFFGQGTRLTVV.

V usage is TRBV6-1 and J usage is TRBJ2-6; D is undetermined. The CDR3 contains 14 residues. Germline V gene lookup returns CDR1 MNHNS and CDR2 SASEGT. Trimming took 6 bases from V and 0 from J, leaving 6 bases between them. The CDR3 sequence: CASSSGSGANVLTF. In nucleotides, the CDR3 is TGTGCCAGCAGCTCAGGCTCTGGGGCCAACGTCCTGACTTTC.

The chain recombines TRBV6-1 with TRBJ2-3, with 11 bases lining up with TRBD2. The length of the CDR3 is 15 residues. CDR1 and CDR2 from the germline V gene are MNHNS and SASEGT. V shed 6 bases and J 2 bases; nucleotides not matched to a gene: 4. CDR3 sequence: CASRNSGGVTDTQYF. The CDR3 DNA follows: TGTGCCAGCAGGAATAGCGGGGGGGTCACAGATACGCAGTATTTT.

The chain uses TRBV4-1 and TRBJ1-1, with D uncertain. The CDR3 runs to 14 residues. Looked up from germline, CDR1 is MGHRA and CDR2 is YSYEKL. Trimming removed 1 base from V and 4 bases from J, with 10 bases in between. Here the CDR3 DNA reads TGCGCCAGCAGCCAAGTCCGGGGTCCCACTGAAGCTTTCTTT. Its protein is CASSQVRGPTEAFF.

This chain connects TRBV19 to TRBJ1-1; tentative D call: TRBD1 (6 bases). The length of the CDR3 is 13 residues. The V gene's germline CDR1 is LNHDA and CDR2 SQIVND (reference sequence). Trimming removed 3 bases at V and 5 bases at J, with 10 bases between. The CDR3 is CASSMTGQTEAFF. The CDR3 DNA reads TGTGCCAGTAGTATGACAGGACAGACTGAAGCTTTCTTT.

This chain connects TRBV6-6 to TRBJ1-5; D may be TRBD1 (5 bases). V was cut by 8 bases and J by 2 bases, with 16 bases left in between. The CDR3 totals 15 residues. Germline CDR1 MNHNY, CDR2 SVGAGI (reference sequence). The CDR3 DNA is TGTGCCAGCGCCAGGGAGGGTTGGGGCAATCAGCCCCAGCATTTT. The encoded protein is CASAREGWGNQPQHF.

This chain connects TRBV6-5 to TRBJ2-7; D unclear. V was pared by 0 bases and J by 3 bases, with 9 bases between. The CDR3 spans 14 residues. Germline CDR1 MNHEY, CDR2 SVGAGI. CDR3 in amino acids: CASSYSNTNYEQYF. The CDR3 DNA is TGTGCCAGCAGTTACTCGAACACTAACTACGAGCAGTACTTC.

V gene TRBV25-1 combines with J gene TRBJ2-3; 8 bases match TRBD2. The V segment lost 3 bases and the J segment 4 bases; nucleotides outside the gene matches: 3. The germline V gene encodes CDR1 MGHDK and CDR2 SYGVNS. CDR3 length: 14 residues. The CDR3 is CASSDTGGSDTQYF. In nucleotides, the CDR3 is TGTGCCAGCAGTGATACGGGGGGGTCAGATACGCAGTATTTT.

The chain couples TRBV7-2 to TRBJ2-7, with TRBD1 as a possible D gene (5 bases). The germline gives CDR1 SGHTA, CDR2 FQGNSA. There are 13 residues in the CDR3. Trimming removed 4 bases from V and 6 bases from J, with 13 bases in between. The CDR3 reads CASSSEGVSEQYF. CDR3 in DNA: TGTGCCAGCAGCTCCGAAGGGGTTTCCGAGCAGTACTTC.

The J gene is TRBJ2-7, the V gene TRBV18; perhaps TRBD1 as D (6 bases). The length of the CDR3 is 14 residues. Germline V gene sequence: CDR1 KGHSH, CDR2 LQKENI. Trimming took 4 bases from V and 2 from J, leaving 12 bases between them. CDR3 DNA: TGTGCCAGCTCACGCGGACAGCTGGCCTACGAGCAGTACTTC. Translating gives CASSRGQLAYEQYF. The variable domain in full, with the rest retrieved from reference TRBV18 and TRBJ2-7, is NAGVMQNPRHLVRRRGQEARLRCSPMKGHSHVYWYRQLPEEGLKFMVYLQKENIIDESGMPKERFSAEFPKEGPSILRIQQVVRGDSAAYFCASSRGQLAYEQYFGPGTRLTVT.

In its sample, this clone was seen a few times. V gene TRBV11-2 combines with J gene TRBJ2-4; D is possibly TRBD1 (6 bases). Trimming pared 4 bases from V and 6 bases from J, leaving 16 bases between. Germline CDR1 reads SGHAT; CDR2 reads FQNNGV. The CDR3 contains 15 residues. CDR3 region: CASSSLQGIRNIQYF. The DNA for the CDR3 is TGTGCCAGCAGCTCCCTCCAGGGGATTCGAAACATTCAGTACTTC.

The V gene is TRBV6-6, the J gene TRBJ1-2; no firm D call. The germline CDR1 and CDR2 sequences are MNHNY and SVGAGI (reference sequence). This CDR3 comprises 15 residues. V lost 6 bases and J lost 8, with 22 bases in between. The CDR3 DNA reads TGTGCCAGCAGCCGCCGGGAGGGCCGGGGATACGGCTACACCTTC. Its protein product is CASSRREGRGYGYTF.

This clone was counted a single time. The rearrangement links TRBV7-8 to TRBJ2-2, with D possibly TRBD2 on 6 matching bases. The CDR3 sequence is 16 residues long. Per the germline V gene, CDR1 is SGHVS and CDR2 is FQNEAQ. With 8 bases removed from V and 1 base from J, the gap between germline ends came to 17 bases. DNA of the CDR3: TGTGCCAGCCCCTCAGTGGGGGGAAGGAACACCGGGGAGCTGTTTTTT. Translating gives CASPSVGGRNTGELFF.